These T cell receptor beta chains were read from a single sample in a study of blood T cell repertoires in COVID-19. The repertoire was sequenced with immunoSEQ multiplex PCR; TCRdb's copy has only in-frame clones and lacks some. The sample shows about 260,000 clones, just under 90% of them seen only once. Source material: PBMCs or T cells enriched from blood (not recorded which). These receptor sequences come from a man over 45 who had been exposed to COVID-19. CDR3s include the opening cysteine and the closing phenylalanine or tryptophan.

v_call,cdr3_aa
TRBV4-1,CASSRTQGMGNQPQHF
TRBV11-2,CASSLGAGQPQHF
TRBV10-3,CAIRGDRDSPLHF
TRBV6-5,CASSSRTTANYGYTF
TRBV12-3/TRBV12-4,CASGGDTGELFF
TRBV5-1,CASTELAETYNEQFF
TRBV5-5,CASSYPIWTGRPEAFF
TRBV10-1,CASSDSPADTQYF
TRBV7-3,CASSSSGTDTQYF
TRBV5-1,CASSKGLAGRNEQFF
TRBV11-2,CASSPGQAFNEKLFF
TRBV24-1,CATRASGVTEAFF
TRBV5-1,CASSFLTGSPYGYTF
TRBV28,CASQERNYGYTF
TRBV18,CASLNGQGVEAFF
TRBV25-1,CASSPTGGDSPLHF
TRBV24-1,CATSELPGKGTSGRAGGPETQYF
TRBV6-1,CASSEASRGMRWDQPQHF
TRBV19,CASRQGVGNTEAFF
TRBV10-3,CAISEEDRLSGANVLTF
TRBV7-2,CASSLADRGYGTSGVYNEQFF